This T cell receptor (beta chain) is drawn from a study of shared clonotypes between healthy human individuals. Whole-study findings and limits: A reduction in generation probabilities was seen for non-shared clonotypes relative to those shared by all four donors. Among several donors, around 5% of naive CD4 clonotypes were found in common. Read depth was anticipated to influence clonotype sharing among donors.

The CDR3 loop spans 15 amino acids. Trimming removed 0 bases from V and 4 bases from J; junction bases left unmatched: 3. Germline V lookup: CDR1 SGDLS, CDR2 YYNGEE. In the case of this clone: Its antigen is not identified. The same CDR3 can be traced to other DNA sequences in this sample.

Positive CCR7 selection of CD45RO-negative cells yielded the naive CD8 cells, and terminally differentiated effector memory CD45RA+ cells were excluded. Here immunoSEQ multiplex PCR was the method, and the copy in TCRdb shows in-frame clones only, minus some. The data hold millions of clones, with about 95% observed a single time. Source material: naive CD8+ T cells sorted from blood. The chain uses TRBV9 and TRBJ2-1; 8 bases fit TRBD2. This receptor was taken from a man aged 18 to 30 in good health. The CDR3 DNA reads TGTGCCAGCAGCGTAGCGGGGGGGCCTTACAATGAGCAGTTCTTC. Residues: CASSVAGGPYNEQFF.